The present TCR beta chain was sequenced within a study of response to subunit inactivated influenza vaccine. The trim removed 3 bases at V and 6 bases at J, leaving 3 bases unmatched. CDR1 MDHEN and CDR2 SYDVKM come from the germline V gene. The CDR3 consists of 13 residues. TCRdb recomputed calls from the RT-PCR reads with MiXCR, one row per CDR3 protein. The sample includes hundreds of thousands of distinct CDR3 sequences, around 10% of them seen just once. These data were also reused for a study on T cells expressing NK-cell markers. From that report: With UMIs, 5'RACE template switching was used to make TCR beta cDNA. It was sorted CD3+CD56-NKG2C+, CD3+CD56+NKG2C- and CD3+CD56+NKG2C+ T cells that provided the TCR beta repertoires. For a handful of donors, these clonotypes were likewise the leading ones in the CD3+CD56-NKG2C+ fraction.

The material sequenced was PBMCs from blood, taken on the day of vaccination. This sequence was found in a man aged 50 to 60 who received an inactivated influenza vaccine. V usage is TRBV28 and J usage is TRBJ1-1; 8 nucleotides match TRBD1. CDR3 protein: CASSFDRGSEAFF. The CDR3 nucleotides read TGTGCCAGCAGTTTTGACAGGGGTTCTGAAGCTTTCTTT.